The next 21 T cell receptor beta chains were all read from a single sample in a study of blood T cell repertoires in COVID-19. TCRdb's table, derived via immunoSEQ multiplex PCR, lists solely in-frame clones and lacks some. This sample carries hundreds of thousands of clones, 70% to 90% of them seen once, and the ten largest clones take less than 9%. What was sequenced was peripheral blood. These receptors came from a woman aged 55-75 years with COVID-19, enrolled during active disease.

The chain has TRBV18 and TRBJ1-2; possibly TRBD1 for D (5 bases). There are 13 residues in the CDR3. Germline lookup yields CDR1 KGHSH and CDR2 LQKENI. The V end was cut by 3 bases, the J end by 2 bases, with 7 bases between. Written as DNA, the CDR3 is TGTGCCAGCTCACCGGACAAGAACTATGGCTACACCTTC. It encodes CASSPDKNYGYTF.

This sequence joins TRBV10-3 and TRBJ1-2, with 9 bases lining up with TRBD1. V lost 4 bases to trimming and J lost 7 bases; unmatched junction nucleotides: 7. The CDR3 is made up of 14 amino acids. Germline V gene data show CDR1 as ENHRY and CDR2 as SYGVKD. The CDR3 bases are TGTGCCATCAGTGGAGCCGGGACAGGGAGTGGCTACACCTTC. This encodes CAISGAGTGSGYTF.

This clone was counted between two and nine times. The V gene is TRBV3-1 (or the pseudogene TRBV3-2), the J gene TRBJ2-3, with D possibly being TRBD1 (5 bases). There are 14 residues in the CDR3. The V gene's germline CDR1 is LGHDT and CDR2 YNNKEL (reference sequence). The germline V and J ends were trimmed by 4 bases and 2 bases, with 10 bases remaining between them. This CDR3 is CASSRRQSTDTQYF. In DNA form, the CDR3 reads TGTGCCAGCAGCCGAAGACAGTCCACAGATACGCAGTATTTT.

In DNA, the CDR3 is TGTGCCAGCAGTGATCTGGGCTTGGGTGGCTACACCTTC. Its translation is CASSDLGLGGYTF. This chain connects TRBV2 to TRBJ1-2; D unclear. The germline V and J ends were trimmed by 3 bases and 7 bases, with 12 bases remaining between them. CDR3 length: 13 amino acids. Per germline, CDR1 SNHLY and CDR2 FYNNEI.

This CDR3 reads CSVPGPRGPNYGYTF. CDR3 nucleotides: TGCAGCGTCCCAGGGCCCAGGGGGCCTAACTATGGCTACACCTTC. The chain joins TRBV29-1 to TRBJ1-2; TRBD1 aligns across 8 bases. The germline gives CDR1 SQVTM, CDR2 ANQGSEA. The V gene end was trimmed by 6 bases and the J gene end by 0 bases; junction bases not matched to a gene: 9. The CDR3 has 15 amino acids.

The V call is TRBV4-2, the J call TRBJ1-4; 7 nucleotides align to TRBD1. V shed 4 bases, J shed 4 bases, and the junction held 3 bases outside the gene matches. Germline CDR1 LGHNA, CDR2 YNFKEQ. This CDR3 has 14 amino acids. This CDR3 is CASSRDSLNEKLFF. CDR3 nucleotides: TGTGCCAGCAGCCGGGACAGTCTTAATGAAAAACTGTTTTTT.

This clone has just a few counts. The chain combines TRBV28 with TRBJ1-2, with D possibly matching TRBD1 (5 bases). The CDR3 covers 12 residues. The V end lost 3 bases, the J end lost 4 bases, and 6 bases lay between the germline ends. Germline lookup yields CDR1 MDHEN and CDR2 SYDVKM. CDR3 sequence: CASSFGGYGYTF. The CDR3 coding sequence is TGTGCCAGCAGTTTCGGGGGCTATGGCTACACCTTC.

The chain carries TRBV9 and TRBJ2-7, with TRBD2 identical over 11 bases. This CDR3 is built from 15 residues. V lost 4 bases and J lost 1; bases outside the gene matches: 4. Germline CDR1 and CDR2: SGDLS and YYNGEE. The CDR3 here is CASSPSGGRSYEQYF. CDR3 sequence (DNA): TGTGCCAGCAGCCCTAGCGGGGGGCGATCCTACGAGCAGTACTTC.

This sequence joins TRBV12-3 or TRBV12-4 and TRBJ1-1; a weak D match, TRBD1 (6 bases). The CDR3 loop spans 13 amino acids. The V end lost 6 bases, the J end lost 5 bases, and 13 bases lay between the germline ends. In DNA, the CDR3 is TGTGCCAGCAGCCCGGGACAAGGAACTGAAGCTTTCTTT. This encodes CASSPGQGTEAFF.

The rearrangement joins TRBV7-9 to TRBJ2-3; 8 bases are a match to TRBD2. The germline gives CDR1 SEHNR, CDR2 FQNEAQ (reference sequence). V shed 4 bases and J 0 bases; nucleotides not matched to a gene: 12. The CDR3 sequence is 18 residues long. As DNA, the CDR3 is TGTGCCAGCAGCTCACATCTGACTAGCGAGGCTAGCACAGATACGCAGTATTTT. The encoded protein is CASSSHLTSEASTDTQYF. The full variable domain, with the rest looked up from reference TRBV7-9 and TRBJ2-3, is DTGVSQNPRHKITKRGQNVTFRCDPISEHNRLYWYRQTLGQGPEFLTYFQNEAQLEKSRLLSDRFSAERPKGSFSTLEIQRTEQGDSAMYLCASSSHLTSEASTDTQYFGPGTRLTVL.

The V gene is TRBV7-3, the J gene TRBJ2-3; D might be TRBD1 (5 bases). The germline V gene encodes CDR1 SGHTA and CDR2 FQGTGA. V lost 5 bases, J lost 2 bases, and 17 bases lay in between. CDR3 size: 16 residues. The DNA for the CDR3 is TGTGCCAGCAGCCCCCAGGGTTTGGGAACCACAGATACGCAGTATTTT. Its translation: CASSPQGLGTTDTQYF.

This clone was observed a single time. The V and J genes are TRBV11-1 and TRBJ1-2, with D possibly matching TRBD1 (5 bases). The CDR3 is 13 amino acids. Germline CDR1 SGHAT, CDR2 FQDESV (reference sequence). The V gene lost 2 bases and the J gene lost 5 bases, with 9 bases spanning the gap. CDR3 bases: TGTGCCAGCAGCTTAACGGGACTTTATGGCTACACCTTC. As protein: CASSLTGLYGYTF. The variable domain in full, completed from reference TRBV11-1 and TRBJ1-2, reads EAEVAQSPRYKITEKSQAVAFWCDPISGHATLYWYRQILGQGPELLVQFQDESVVDDSQLPKDRFSAERLKGVDSTLKIQPAELGDSAMYLCASSLTGLYGYTFGSGTRLTVV.

The chain has TRBV9 and TRBJ2-5; 7 positions agree with TRBD1. The CDR3 is 16 amino acids. V lost 2 bases, J lost 2 bases, and 9 bases stayed unmatched. Per the germline V gene, CDR1 is SGDLS and CDR2 is YYNGEE. The CDR3 DNA follows: TGTGCCAGCAGCGTGGAACCGACAGGGATACAAGAGACCCAGTACTTC. Translation gives CASSVEPTGIQETQYF.

This rearrangement joins TRBV5-1 to TRBJ1-1; 9 bases line up with TRBD1. This CDR3 is built from 15 residues. CDR1 is SGHRS, CDR2 YFSETQ, per germline. The junction had 7 bases not matched to a gene; V was cut back by 4 bases and J by 3 bases. In DNA, the CDR3 is TGCGCCAGCAGCAAACAGGGGGCCATTGACACTGAAGCTTTCTTT. It translates to CASSKQGAIDTEAFF.

The chain links TRBV5-1 to TRBJ2-5; possibly TRBD2 for D (5 bases). CDR3 length: 15 residues. Deletions cut 4 bases from V and 1 base from J, with 14 bases between. Per the germline V gene, CDR1 is SGHRS and CDR2 is YFSETQ. CDR3 nucleotide sequence: TGCGCCAGCAGCCCTCCCGGGATAATCCAAGAGACCCAGTACTTC. This translates into CASSPPGIIQETQYF.

The rearrangement uses TRBV10-1 and TRBJ2-3; weak D call: TRBD1 (6 bases). The CDR3 is 16 amino acids. The ends were cut back, 0 bases at V and 4 bases at J, with 14 bases in the middle. CDR1 and CDR2 from the germline V gene are WNHNN and SYGVQD (reference sequence). The CDR3 loop reads CASSESEGDGADTQYF. CDR3 DNA: TGCGCCAGCAGTGAGTCAGAGGGGGACGGGGCAGATACGCAGTATTTT.

The rearrangement joins TRBV7-2 to TRBJ1-2, with TRBD1 identical over 10 bases. J lost 7 bases, V lost 5 bases, and 7 bases had no gene match. Germline CDR1 is SGHTA and CDR2 is FQGNSA. The CDR3 covers 14 residues. The CDR3: CASSQGGQGFGYTF. DNA of the CDR3: TGTGCCAGCAGCCAGGGGGGACAGGGGTTTGGCTACACCTTC.

CDR3 residues: CSASSGTSGGYEQYF. The CDR3 DNA reads as TGCAGTGCTAGTTCTGGGACTAGCGGGGGCTACGAGCAGTACTTC. The chain carries TRBV20-1 and TRBJ2-7, with 14 positions matching TRBD2. The germline V gene encodes CDR1 DFQATT and CDR2 SNEGSKA (reference sequence). The CDR3 totals 15 residues. The J segment lost 3 bases and the V segment lost 3 bases, leaving 4 bases of the junction unmatched.

The chain is built from TRBV4-3 and TRBJ2-7; possibly TRBD2 for D (6 bases). Trimming removed 0 bases from V and 4 bases from J, with 13 bases in between. Germline V gene lookup returns CDR1 LGHNA and CDR2 YSLEER. The CDR3 is 15 residues long. CDR3 sequence (DNA): TGCGCCAGCAGCCAAGATTCCGGGAGCTGGTACGAGCAGTACTTC. Amino acid sequence: CASSQDSGSWYEQYF.

The V and J genes are TRBV7-3 and TRBJ1-1; the D gene is possibly TRBD1 (5 bases). V lost 5 bases and J lost 4, with 14 bases in between. The CDR3 totals 14 residues. Looked up from germline, CDR1 is SGHTA and CDR2 is FQGTGA. The CDR3 loop is CASSPGLGSTEAFF. In DNA, the CDR3 is TGTGCCAGCAGCCCGGGACTGGGGTCCACTGAAGCTTTCTTT.

The DNA for the CDR3 is TGTGCCAGCAGCTTAAACGCCGGGACAGGGGTCGAAGGCTACACCTTC. This sequence encodes CASSLNAGTGVEGYTF. This chain joins TRBV11-1 and TRBJ1-2; TRBD1 agrees at 10 bases. Germline V gene lookup returns CDR1 SGHAT and CDR2 FQDESV (reference sequence). V gave up 2 bases and J gave up 8 bases; unmatched junction bases: 11. The CDR3 is 16 residues long.